A single TCR beta chain is shown here with its context. The target antigen is unknown. This record comes from a study of OX40 agonist ivuxolimab in advanced cancers. Findings and limits, study-wide: Near-lowest levels of clonal expansion characterized partial responders at 0.1-3.0 mg/kg. Still undetermined is the antigen specificity of the expanded peripheral T cells.

Method: immunoSEQ multiplex PCR; TCRdb's copy keeps in-frame clones and lacks some. The sample yields around 80,000 clones, roughly 80% seen once. Trimming cost V 0 bases and J 4 bases; bases outside gene matches: 2. This CDR3 is 14 amino acids long. Germline CDR1 and CDR2: SGHRS and YFSETQ. The source was CD4+ or CD8+ T cells sorted from blood, collected in a trial of the OX40 agonist ivuxolimab. The chain couples TRBV5-1 to TRBJ1-2; 8 nucleotides line up with TRBD1. The sequence was collected from an adult with an advanced solid tumor such as melanoma, head and neck, liver or kidney cancer. The CDR3 loop is CASSLDTGGYGYTF. The DNA of the CDR3 is TGCGCCAGCAGCTTGGACACAGGGGGCTATGGCTACACCTTC.